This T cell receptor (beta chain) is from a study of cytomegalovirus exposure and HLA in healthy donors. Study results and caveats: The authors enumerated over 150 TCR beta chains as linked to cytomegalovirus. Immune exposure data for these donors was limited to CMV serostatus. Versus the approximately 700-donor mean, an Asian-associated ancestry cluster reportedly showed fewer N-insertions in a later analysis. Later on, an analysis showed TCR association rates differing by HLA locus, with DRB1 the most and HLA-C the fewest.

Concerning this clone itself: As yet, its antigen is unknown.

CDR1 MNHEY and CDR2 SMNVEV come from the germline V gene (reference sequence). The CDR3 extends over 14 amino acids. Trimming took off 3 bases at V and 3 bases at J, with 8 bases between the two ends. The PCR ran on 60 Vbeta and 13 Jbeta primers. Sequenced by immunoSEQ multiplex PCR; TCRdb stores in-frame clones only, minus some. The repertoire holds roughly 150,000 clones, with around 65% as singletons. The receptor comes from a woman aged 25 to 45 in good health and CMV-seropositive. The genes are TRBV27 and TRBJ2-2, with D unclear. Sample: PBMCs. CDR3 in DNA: TGTGCCAGCAGTTTGTCCGGGTACACCGGGGAGCTGTTTTTT. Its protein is CASSLSGYTGELFF.